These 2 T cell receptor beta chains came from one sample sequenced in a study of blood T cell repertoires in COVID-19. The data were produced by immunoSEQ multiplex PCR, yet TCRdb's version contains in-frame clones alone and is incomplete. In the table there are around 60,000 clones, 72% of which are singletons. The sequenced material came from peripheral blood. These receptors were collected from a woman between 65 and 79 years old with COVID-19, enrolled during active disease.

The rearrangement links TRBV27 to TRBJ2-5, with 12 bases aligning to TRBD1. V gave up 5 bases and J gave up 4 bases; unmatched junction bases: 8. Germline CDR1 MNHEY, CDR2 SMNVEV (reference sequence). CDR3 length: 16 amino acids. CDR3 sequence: CASSKRDRGPGETQYF. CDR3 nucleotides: TGTGCCAGCAGTAAACGGGACAGGGGGCCGGGAGAGACCCAGTACTTC.

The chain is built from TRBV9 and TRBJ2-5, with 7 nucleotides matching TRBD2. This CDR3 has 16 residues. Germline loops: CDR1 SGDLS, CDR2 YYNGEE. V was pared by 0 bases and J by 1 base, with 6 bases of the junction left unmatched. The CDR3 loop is CASSVGLAEIQETQYF. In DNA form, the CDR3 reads TGTGCCAGCAGCGTAGGCCTAGCGGAAATCCAAGAGACCCAGTACTTC.